The clone carrying this T cell receptor (beta chain) was found a few times. Its specificity is unknown. Vbeta (60) and Jbeta (13) primers were used in the PCR. Clones were read by immunoSEQ multiplex PCR, and TCRdb kept only the in-frame ones, dropping some. The data show about 160,000 clones, roughly 80% seen once. Trimming took 5 bases from V and 4 from J, leaving 14 bases between them. Germline CDR1 reads MGHRA; CDR2 reads YSYEKL. The CDR3 sequence is 14 residues long. The data derive from a study of cytomegalovirus exposure and HLA in healthy donors. Donors were nominally healthy when sampled, though unrecorded immune exposures were likely. General study results and limits: A list of 164 TCR beta chains associated with cytomegalovirus was given. A later analysis found TCR association rates differed by HLA locus, highest for DRB1 and lowest for HLA-C. According to an earlier analysis, most TCR beta V segments yielded productive rearrangements about 87% or about 30% of the time.

The receptor's source is a young man in good health and CMV-seronegative. The sequenced sample consisted of PBMCs. The rearrangement links TRBV4-1 to TRBJ1-1, with D possibly TRBD1 on 5 matching bases. CDR3 residues: CASSNGAGSTEAFF. CDR3 nucleotides: TGCGCCAGCAGCAATGGGGCAGGGTCCACTGAAGCTTTCTTT.